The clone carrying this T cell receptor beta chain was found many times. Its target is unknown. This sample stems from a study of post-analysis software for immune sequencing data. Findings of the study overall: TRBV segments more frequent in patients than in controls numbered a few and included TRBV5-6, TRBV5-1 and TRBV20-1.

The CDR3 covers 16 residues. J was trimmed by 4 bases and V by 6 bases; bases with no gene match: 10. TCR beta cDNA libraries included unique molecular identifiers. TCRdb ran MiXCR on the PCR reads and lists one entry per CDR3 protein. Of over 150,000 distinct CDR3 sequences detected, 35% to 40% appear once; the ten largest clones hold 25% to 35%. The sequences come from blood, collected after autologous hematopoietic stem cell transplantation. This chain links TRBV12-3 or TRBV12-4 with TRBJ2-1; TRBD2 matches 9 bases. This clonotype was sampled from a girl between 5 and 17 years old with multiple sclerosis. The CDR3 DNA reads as TGTGCCAGCAGGACCTCGGGCGGGAGGGATTACAATGAGCAGTTCTTC. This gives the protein CASRTSGGRDYNEQFF.